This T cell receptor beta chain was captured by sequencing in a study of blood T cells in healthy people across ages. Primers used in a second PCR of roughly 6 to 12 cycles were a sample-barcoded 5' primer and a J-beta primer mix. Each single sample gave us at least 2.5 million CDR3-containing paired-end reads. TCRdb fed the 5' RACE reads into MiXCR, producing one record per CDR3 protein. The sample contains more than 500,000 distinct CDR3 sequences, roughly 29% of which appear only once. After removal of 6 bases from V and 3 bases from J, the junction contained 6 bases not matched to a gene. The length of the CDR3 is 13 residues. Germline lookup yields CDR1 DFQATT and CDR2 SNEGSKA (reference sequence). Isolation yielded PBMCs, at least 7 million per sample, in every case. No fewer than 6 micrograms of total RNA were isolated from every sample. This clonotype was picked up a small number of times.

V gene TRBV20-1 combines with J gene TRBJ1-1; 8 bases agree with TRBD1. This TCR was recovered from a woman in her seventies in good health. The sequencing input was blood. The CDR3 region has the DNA TGCAGTGCCAGGACAGGGACACACACTGAAGCTTTCTTT. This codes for CSARTGTHTEAFF.